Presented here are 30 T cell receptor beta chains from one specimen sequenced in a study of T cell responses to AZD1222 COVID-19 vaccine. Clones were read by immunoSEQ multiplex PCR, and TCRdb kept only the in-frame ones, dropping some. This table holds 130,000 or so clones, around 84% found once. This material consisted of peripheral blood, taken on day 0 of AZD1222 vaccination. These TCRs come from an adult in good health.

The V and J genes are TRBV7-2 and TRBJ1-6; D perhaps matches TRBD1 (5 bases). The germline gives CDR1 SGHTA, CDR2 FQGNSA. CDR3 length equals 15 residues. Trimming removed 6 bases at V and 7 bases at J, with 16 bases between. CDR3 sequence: CASSLTGTENSPLHF. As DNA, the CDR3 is TGTGCCAGCAGTTTAACCGGGACCGAGAATTCACCCCTCCACTTT.

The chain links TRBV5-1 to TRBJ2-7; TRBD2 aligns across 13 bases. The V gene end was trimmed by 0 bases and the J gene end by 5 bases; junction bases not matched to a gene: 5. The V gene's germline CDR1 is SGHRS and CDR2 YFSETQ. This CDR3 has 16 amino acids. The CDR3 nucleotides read TGCGCCAGCAGCTTGGCAGGGGGGACTAGCGGGAACGAGCAGTACTTC. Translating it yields CASSLAGGTSGNEQYF.

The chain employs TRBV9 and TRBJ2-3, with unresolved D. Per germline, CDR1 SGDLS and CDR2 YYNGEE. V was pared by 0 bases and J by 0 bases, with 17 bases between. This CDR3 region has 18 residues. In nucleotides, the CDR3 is TGTGCCAGCAGCGTAGGCACCCCGGCTCGGGTGAGCACAGATACGCAGTATTTT. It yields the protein CASSVGTPARVSTDTQYF.

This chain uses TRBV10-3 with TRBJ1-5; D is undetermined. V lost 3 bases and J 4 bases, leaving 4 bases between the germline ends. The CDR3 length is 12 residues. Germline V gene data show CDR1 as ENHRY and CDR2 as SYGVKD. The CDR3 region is CAISDGNQPQHF. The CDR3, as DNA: TGTGCCATCAGTGACGGTAATCAGCCCCAGCATTTT.

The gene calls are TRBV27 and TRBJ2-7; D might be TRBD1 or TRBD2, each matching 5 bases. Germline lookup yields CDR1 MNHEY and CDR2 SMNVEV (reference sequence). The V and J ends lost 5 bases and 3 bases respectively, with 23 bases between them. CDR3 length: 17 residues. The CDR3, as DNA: TGTGCCAGCAGTCCCCGGGGCAACGGTGGTGGTGGCTACGAGCAGTACTTC. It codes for CASSPRGNGGGGYEQYF.

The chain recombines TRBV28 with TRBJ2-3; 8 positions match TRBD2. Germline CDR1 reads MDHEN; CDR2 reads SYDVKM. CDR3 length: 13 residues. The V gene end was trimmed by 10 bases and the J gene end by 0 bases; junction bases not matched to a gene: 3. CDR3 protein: CATASGSTDTQYF. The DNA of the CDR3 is TGTGCCACTGCTAGCGGGAGCACAGATACGCAGTATTTT.

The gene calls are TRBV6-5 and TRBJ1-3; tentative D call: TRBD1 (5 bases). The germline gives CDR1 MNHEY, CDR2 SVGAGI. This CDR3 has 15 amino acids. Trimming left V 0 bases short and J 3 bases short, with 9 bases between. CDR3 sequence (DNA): TGTGCCAGCAGTTACTCAGGTCAGGGTGGAAACACCATATATTTT. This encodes CASSYSGQGGNTIYF.

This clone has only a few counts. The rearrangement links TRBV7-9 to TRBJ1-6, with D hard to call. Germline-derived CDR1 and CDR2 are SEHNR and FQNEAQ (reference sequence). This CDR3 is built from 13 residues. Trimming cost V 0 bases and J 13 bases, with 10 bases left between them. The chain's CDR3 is CASSLAAAQPLHF. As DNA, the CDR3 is TGTGCCAGCAGCTTAGCGGCAGCGCAGCCCCTCCACTTT. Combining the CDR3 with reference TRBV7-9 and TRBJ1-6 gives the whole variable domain DTGVSQNPRHKITKRGQNVTFRCDPISEHNRLYWYRQTLGQGPEFLTYFQNEAQLEKSRLLSDRFSAERPKGSFSTLEIQRTEQGDSAMYLCASSLAAAQPLHFGNGTRLTVT.

The CDR3 here is CASSSGGVDNSPLHF. The CDR3 DNA sequence: TGTGCCAGCAGTTCTGGGGGAGTAGATAATTCACCCCTCCACTTT. V is TRBV28 and J is TRBJ1-6, with D perhaps TRBD1 (5 bases). V was cut by 4 bases and J by 5 bases, with 12 bases left in between. The germline V gene has CDR1 MDHEN and CDR2 SYDVKM. The CDR3 extends over 15 amino acids.

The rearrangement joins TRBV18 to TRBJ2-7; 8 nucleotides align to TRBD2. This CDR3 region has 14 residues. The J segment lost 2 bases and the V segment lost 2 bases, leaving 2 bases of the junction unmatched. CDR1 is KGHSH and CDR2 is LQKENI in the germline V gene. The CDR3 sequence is CASSPGTRAYEQYF. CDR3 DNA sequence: TGTGCCAGCTCACCAGGGACTAGGGCCTACGAGCAGTACTTC.

CDR3 DNA: TGTGCCAGCAGTGACTCAGGGAGCAATCAGCCCCAGCATTTT. As protein: CASSDSGSNQPQHF. The gene calls are TRBV6-4 and TRBJ1-5; D gene unclear. Trimming removed 0 bases at V and 1 base at J, with 4 bases between. The germline V gene has CDR1 MRHNA and CDR2 SNTAGT. The CDR3 runs 14 residues.

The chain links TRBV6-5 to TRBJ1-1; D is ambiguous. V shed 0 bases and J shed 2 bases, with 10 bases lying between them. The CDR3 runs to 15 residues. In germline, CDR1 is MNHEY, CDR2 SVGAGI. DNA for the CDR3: TGTGCCAGCAGTTACTCCCTCGTGGGAAACACTGAAGCTTTCTTT. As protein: CASSYSLVGNTEAFF.

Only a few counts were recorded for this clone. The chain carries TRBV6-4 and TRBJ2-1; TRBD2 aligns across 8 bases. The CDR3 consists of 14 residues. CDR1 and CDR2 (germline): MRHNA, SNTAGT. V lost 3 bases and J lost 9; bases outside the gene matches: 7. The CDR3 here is CASSENGGAGEQFF. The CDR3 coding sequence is TGTGCCAGCAGTGAAAACGGGGGGGCCGGTGAGCAGTTCTTC.

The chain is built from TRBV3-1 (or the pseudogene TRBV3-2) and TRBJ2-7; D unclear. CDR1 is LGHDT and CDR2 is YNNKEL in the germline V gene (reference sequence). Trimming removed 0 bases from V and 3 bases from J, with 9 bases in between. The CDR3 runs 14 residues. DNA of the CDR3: TGTGCCAGCAGCCAAGATTACCCGCGCTACGAGCAGTACTTC. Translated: CASSQDYPRYEQYF.

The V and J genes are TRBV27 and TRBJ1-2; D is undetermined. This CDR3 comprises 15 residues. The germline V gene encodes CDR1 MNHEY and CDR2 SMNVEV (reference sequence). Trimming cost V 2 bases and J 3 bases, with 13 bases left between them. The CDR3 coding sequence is TGTGCCAGCAGTTTAAAAGCCGAAACCTACTATGGCTACACCTTC. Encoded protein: CASSLKAETYYGYTF.

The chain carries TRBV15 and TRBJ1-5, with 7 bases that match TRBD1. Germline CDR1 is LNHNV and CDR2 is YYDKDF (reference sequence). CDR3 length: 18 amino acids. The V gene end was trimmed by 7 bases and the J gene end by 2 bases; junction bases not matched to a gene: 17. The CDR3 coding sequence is TGTGCCACCATCACTAAAGACAGGGAATTCTGGGGCAATCAGCCCCAGCATTTT. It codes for CATITKDREFWGNQPQHF.

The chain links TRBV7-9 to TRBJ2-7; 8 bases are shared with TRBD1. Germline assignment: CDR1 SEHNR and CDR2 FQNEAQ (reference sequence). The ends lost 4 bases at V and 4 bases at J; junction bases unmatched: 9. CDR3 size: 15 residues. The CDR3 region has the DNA TGTGCCAGCAGCTCGACCGGGACAGGACTGTACGAGCAGTACTTC. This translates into CASSSTGTGLYEQYF.

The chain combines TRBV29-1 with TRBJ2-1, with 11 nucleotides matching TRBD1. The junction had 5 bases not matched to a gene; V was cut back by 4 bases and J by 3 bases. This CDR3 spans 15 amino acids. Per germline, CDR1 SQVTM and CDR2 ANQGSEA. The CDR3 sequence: CSVGAGTGGYNEQFF. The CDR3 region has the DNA TGCAGCGTTGGGGCTGGGACAGGGGGCTACAATGAGCAGTTCTTC.

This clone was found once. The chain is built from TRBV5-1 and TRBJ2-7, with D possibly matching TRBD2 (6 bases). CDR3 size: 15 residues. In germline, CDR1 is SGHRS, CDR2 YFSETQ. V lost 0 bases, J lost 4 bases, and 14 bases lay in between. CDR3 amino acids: CASSLEQGLIYEQYF. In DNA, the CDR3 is TGCGCCAGCAGCTTGGAGCAGGGACTTATTTACGAGCAGTACTTC.

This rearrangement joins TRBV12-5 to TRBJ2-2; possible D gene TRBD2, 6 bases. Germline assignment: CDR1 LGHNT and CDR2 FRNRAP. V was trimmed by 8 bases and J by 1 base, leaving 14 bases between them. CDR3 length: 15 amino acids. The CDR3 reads CASRLMGGNTGELFF. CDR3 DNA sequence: TGTGCTAGTCGGCTTATGGGGGGGAACACCGGGGAGCTGTTTTTT.

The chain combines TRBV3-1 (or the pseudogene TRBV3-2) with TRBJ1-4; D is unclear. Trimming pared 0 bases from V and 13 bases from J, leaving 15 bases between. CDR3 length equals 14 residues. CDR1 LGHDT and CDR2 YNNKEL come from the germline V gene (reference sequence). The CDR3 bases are TGTGCCAGCAGCCAAGATAAGGGCGGGCGAGGACTGTTTTTT. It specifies CASSQDKGGRGLFF.

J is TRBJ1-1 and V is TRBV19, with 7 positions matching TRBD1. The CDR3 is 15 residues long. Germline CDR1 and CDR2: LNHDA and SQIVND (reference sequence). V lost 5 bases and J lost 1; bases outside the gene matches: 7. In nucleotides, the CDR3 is TGTGCCAGTAGTGTATCCGGGACAGCGAACACTGAAGCTTTCTTT. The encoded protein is CASSVSGTANTEAFF.

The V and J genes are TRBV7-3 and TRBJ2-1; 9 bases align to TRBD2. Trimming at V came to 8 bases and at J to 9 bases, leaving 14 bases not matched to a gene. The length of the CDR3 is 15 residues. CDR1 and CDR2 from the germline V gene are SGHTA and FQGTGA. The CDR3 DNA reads TGTGCCAGCTCTTCGTTTGGGACTAGCTTGGGTGAGCAGTTCTTC. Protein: CASSSFGTSLGEQFF.

CDR3 nucleotides: TGTGCCAGCAGCGGAAGCCCCCGTGGGAACTATGGCTACACCTTC. It translates to CASSGSPRGNYGYTF. The V call is TRBV9, the J call TRBJ1-2; D gene unclear. This CDR3 spans 15 amino acids. Germline V gene sequence: CDR1 SGDLS, CDR2 YYNGEE. V was shortened by 3 bases and J by 2 bases, with 14 bases between the two germline ends. Combining the CDR3 with reference TRBV9 and TRBJ1-2 gives the whole variable domain DSGVTQTPKHLITATGQRVTLRCSPRSGDLSVYWYQQSLDQGLQFLIQYYNGEERAKGNILERFSAQQFPDLHSELNLSSLELGDSALYFCASSGSPRGNYGYTFGSGTRLTVV.

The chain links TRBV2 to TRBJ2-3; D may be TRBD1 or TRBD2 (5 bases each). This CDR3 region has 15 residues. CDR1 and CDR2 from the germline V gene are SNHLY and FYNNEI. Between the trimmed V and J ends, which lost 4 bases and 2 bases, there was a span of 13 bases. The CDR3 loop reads CASSASGPTTDTQYF. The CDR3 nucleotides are TGTGCCAGCAGTGCTTCGGGACCGACCACAGATACGCAGTATTTT.

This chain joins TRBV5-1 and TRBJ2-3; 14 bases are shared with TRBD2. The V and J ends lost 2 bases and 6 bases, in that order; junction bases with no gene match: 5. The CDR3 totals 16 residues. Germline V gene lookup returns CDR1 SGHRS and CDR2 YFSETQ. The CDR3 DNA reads TGCGCCAGCAGCTTAAGACTAGCGGGAGGGGGCGATACGCAGTATTTT. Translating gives CASSLRLAGGGDTQYF.

The CDR3 is CASSLDASGSEQFF. The CDR3 DNA reads TGTGCCAGCAGCTTAGACGCTAGCGGGAGTGAGCAGTTCTTC. The rearrangement uses TRBV11-2 and TRBJ2-1, with TRBD2 matching 10 bases. CDR3 length equals 14 residues. V was pared by 0 bases and J by 9 bases, with 2 bases of the junction left unmatched. The germline V gene encodes CDR1 SGHAT and CDR2 FQNNGV.

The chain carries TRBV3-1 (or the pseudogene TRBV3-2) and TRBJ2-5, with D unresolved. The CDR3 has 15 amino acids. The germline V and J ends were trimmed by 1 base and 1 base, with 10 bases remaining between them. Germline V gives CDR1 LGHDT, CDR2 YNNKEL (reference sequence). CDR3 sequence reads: CASSQGRRVQETQYF. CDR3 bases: TGTGCCAGCAGCCAAGGTCGTCGAGTCCAAGAGACCCAGTACTTC.

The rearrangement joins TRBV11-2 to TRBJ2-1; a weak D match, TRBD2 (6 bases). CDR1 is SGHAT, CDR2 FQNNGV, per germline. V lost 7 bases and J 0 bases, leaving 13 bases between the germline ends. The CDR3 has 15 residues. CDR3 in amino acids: CASTGFGSSYNEQFF. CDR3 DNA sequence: TGTGCCAGCACGGGTTTCGGGAGCTCCTACAATGAGCAGTTCTTC.

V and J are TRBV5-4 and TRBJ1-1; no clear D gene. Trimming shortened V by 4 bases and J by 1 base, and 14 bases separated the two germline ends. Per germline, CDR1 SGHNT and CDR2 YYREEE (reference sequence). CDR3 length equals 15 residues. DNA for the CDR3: TGTGCCAGCAGCCTCGGGCAAGGGCAGAACACTGAAGCTTTCTTT. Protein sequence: CASSLGQGQNTEAFF.